Given below is one T cell receptor beta chain in context. Its cognate antigen has yet to be identified. Per-nucleotide qualities are absent, and no much larger clonotype sits a single base away. This entry comes from a study of T cells after yellow fever vaccination (dated 2019 in TCRdb). For context, the study as a whole: The SMART-Seq v4 Ultra Low Input RNA kit was used to prepare libraries from fractions with low cell numbers. To follow T-cell clones before and after primary and booster YFV17D yellow fever vaccination, bulk TCR alpha and beta repertoires were sequenced over time. Two healthy male donors made up the cohort, one aged 18 to 30 years and the other aged 30 to 40 years. Blood was collected at multiple timepoints before and after primary and secondary immunization, and bulk PBMC replicates and cell subsets were isolated. The paper's findings and limits, for the study overall: Computational filtering was required because FACS-sorted repertoires could contain abundant contaminating clonotypes from the bulk population. Most clones expanded after primary vaccination were re-detected after the booster (around 96% of CD4 and around 88% of CD8), suggesting broad memory maintenance. The study included only two donors, which limits how far the findings can be generalized. A small share of clonotypes occurred in both CD4 and CD8 compartments, likely arising from convergent recombination. Compared with the primary T-cell response, the secondary T-cell response was faster but weaker, reaching its peak on day 5 rather than on day 15.

The CDR3 sequence holds 12 residues, the cysteine and phenylalanine included. Only CDR3 DNA remains: 36 bases, in frame from the first base. Cut back by 0 bases and 8 bases, the V and J ends lie 7 bases apart. CDR1 LGHDT and CDR2 YNNKEL are derived from the germline V gene (reference sequence). The treatment or condition label of this sample denotes: live attenuated yellow fever vaccine strain. At each blood-draw timepoint, two biological replicates of bulk PBMCs were collected. PBMCs were isolated from peripheral blood using a standard Ficoll-Paque protocol. TriZol was used to extract RNA from bulk PBMCs, from CD4 and CD8 fractions, and from dextramer-positive and dextramer-negative fractions. This sample was sequenced with an Illumina NovaSeq 6000. TCR cDNA was synthesized by 5'RACE template switching, through which a universal primer site and unique molecular identifiers were introduced. Priming of cDNA synthesis was performed from both the TCR alpha and TCR beta constant segments. Library amplification involved two PCR steps, and the second step added sample barcodes and sequencing adapters. Sequencing of the libraries was done on either Illumina HiSeq 2500 (2x100 bp) or NovaSeq (2x150 bp). The published analysis was carried out like this. MIGEC was used to demultiplex reads and collapse the reads into UMI consensus sequences, and MiXCR was used for V(D)J alignment. Vaccine-responding clonotypes were identified with edgeR using replicate PBMC samples, with FDR below 0.01 and a log2 fold change above 5 up to day 15 being required. CD4 or CD8 identity was assigned to each bulk clonotype according to whether the clonotype was present at higher abundance in the sequenced CD4 repertoire or the sequenced CD8 repertoire. The raw public reads went through TCRdb reprocessing: fastp at Q25, MiXCR clone calling, in-frame beta chains kept. Entries that share a CDR3 protein sequence are merged under the most common genes and DNA. TCRdb's processing, not the authors', yielded these V and J calls. This sample lists a few hundred thousand distinct CDR3 sequences; around 4% were detected once. About a quarter of the sample belongs to the ten largest clones.

Sequenced here: PBMCs, sampled on the day of the yellow fever booster vaccination. This clonotype was sampled from a man younger than 35 who received the YFV17D yellow fever vaccine. This sequence uses TRBV3-1 and TRBJ1-1, with no confident D gene call. This receptor carries the CDR3 CASSQDWSEAFF. DNA sequence: TGTGCCAGCAGCCAAGATTGGAGCGAAGCTTTCTTT.